This T cell receptor beta chain is from a study of cytomegalovirus exposure and HLA in healthy donors. Overall study results and limits: Most CMV-associated TCR beta chains were later found to appear HLA-restricted. A later analysis revealed that TCR association rates differed between HLA loci, peaking at DRB1 and bottoming out at HLA-C.

It was with 60 Vbeta and 13 Jbeta primers that the PCR ran. TCRdb's copy holds only in-frame clones and misses some; the assay was immunoSEQ multiplex PCR. Among 110,000 or so clones listed, 60% to 80% were seen once. Notes on this clone: The antigen is unknown.

Trimming took 4 bases from V and 5 from J; bases not matched to a gene: 18. This CDR3 contains 18 residues. CDR1 is SGHRS, CDR2 YFSETQ, per germline. The receptor comes from a woman in her thirties or forties in good health and CMV-seropositive. V usage is TRBV5-1 and J usage is TRBJ2-1, with TRBD2 matching 7 bases. Sequencing used PBMCs. CDR3 protein: CASSVSGRSQSGDNEQFF. The CDR3 nucleotides read TGCGCCAGCAGCGTTAGCGGGCGGAGTCAAAGCGGGGACAATGAGCAGTTCTTC.